The 7 T cell receptor beta chains below were found in one sample sequenced in a study of blood T cells in healthy people across ages. Using a J-beta primer mix together with a sample-barcoded 5' primer, a second PCR was run for 7 to 11 cycles. TCRdb redid the calling of the 5' RACE reads with MiXCR, one entry per CDR3 protein. The data contain about 1 million distinct CDR3 sequences, around 45% of them singletons. Sequenced input: blood. The origin of the receptors is a woman aged 60-75 years in good health.

The V and J genes are TRBV9 and TRBJ2-1; either TRBD1 or TRBD2 may fit D (6 bases each). The CDR3 runs to 15 residues. The V and J ends lost 0 bases and 7 bases respectively, with 14 bases between them. From germline, CDR1 is SGDLS and CDR2 YYNGEE. CDR3: CASSVAGGGGNEQFF. For the CDR3, the DNA is TGTGCCAGCAGCGTAGCTGGAGGGGGTGGGAATGAGCAGTTCTTC.

The rearrangement uses TRBV9 and TRBJ1-2; 7 bases are a match to TRBD1. Per the germline V gene, CDR1 is SGDLS and CDR2 is YYNGEE. The CDR3 is 16 amino acids. Trimming removed 0 bases from V and 8 bases from J; junction bases left unmatched: 13. The CDR3, as DNA: TGTGCCAGCAGCGTAGTACTCCCTGCAGGGGGAAGAGGCTACACCTTC. Its translation is CASSVVLPAGGRGYTF.

For this clonotype: A read error may be the cause here, since a much bigger clone is one base away. The chain joins TRBV27 to TRBJ2-1; D call uncertain. Germline V gene data show CDR1 as MNHEY and CDR2 as SMNVEV (reference sequence). The CDR3 sequence is 10 residues long. The DNA for the CDR3 is TGTGCCAGCAGTTTACGTGAGCAGTTATTC. Encoded protein: CASSLREQLF.

This clonotype has only a few counts. The chain couples TRBV7-9 to TRBJ1-2; 7 bases align to TRBD1. The germline gives CDR1 SEHNR, CDR2 FQNEAQ (reference sequence). J gave up 0 bases and V 5 bases, and 12 bases lay outside the gene matches. The CDR3 totals 17 residues. In DNA, the CDR3 is TGTGCCAGCAGCCCCAGACAGGGTTCGGGAGCTAACTATGGCTACACCTTC. Translating gives CASSPRQGSGANYGYTF.

This clonotype was detected a few times. DNA for the CDR3: TGTGCCAGCAGCAAGACGGGGCTCACCTACGAGCAGTACTTC. It specifies CASSKTGLTYEQYF. The chain couples TRBV9 to TRBJ2-7; D possibly uses TRBD1 or TRBD2 (5 bases each). The CDR3 runs to 14 residues. V was cut by 4 bases and J by 2 bases, with 13 bases left in between. CDR1 and CDR2 (germline): SGDLS, YYNGEE.

The gene calls are TRBV5-5 and TRBJ2-5, with D possibly TRBD2 on 6 matching bases. The end of the DNA aligns better with TRBJ2-7, so the J call may be wrong. The CDR3 contains 15 residues. CDR1 and CDR2 (germline): SGHKS, YYEKEE (reference sequence). In DNA, the CDR3 is TGTGCCAGCAGCTTGGCCGCGGGGTCCCTTTACGAGCAGTACTTC. This sequence encodes CASSLAAGSLYEQYF.

This clonotype was seen more than once but under ten times. V gene TRBV11-2 combines with J gene TRBJ2-3; D is possibly TRBD2 (5 bases). This CDR3 has 16 residues. V lost 5 bases and J lost 5, with 20 bases in between. CDR1 and CDR2 (germline): SGHAT, FQNNGV. The CDR3 nucleotides are TGTGCCAGCAGCCCAGAGGGAGCTAGCTCCAGAGATACGCAGTATTTT. This sequence encodes CASSPEGASSRDTQYF.